Each of the 6 T cell receptor beta chains below was sequenced from the same sample in a study of response to subunit inactivated influenza vaccine. TCRdb fed the RT-PCR reads into MiXCR, producing one record per CDR3 protein. The repertoire holds just under 550,000 distinct CDR3 sequences, with 20% to 25% as singletons. The sample was also linked to a second study, of T cells expressing NK-cell markers. That publication notes: The cDNA for TCR beta came from 5'RACE template switching with UMIs.

The specimen was CD4+ T cells sorted from PBMCs, collected about 13 days after vaccination. The receptor set was obtained from a man in his forties or fifties who received an inactivated influenza vaccine.

The CDR3 loop reads CAWSRLAGESDTQYF. The CDR3 DNA reads TGTGCCTGGAGTCGTCTAGCGGGAGAGTCAGATACGCAGTATTTT. J is TRBJ2-3 and V is TRBV30, with 10 bases fitting TRBD2. Germline CDR1 GTSNPN, CDR2 SVGIG (reference sequence). CDR3 length: 15 amino acids. V lost 2 bases, J lost 4 bases, and 6 bases stayed unmatched.

The chain links TRBV20-1 to TRBJ2-1; 11 bases map to TRBD2. The germline gives CDR1 DFQATT, CDR2 SNEGSKA (reference sequence). The CDR3 sequence is 18 residues long. The trim removed 2 bases at V and 8 bases at J, leaving 17 bases unmatched. The CDR3 nucleotides read TGCAGTGCTAGACATCTTACTCAAATAACTAGCGGGAGTCATGAGCAGTTCTTC. This translates into CSARHLTQITSGSHEQFF.

This clonotype was observed at least ten times. The chain recombines TRBV10-3 with TRBJ2-5, with D perhaps matching TRBD1 or TRBD2 (5 bases each). V lost 3 bases and J lost 2, with 10 bases in between. Germline CDR1 reads ENHRY; CDR2 reads SYGVKD. This CDR3 has 14 amino acids. The CDR3 reads CAISEGTKQETQYF. Here the CDR3 DNA reads TGTGCCATCAGTGAAGGGACGAAACAAGAGACCCAGTACTTC.

The rearrangement joins TRBV12-3 or TRBV12-4 to TRBJ2-3; D unresolved. The CDR3 loop spans 12 amino acids. Trimming took 1 base from V and 8 from J, leaving 7 bases between them. DNA for the CDR3: TGTGCCAGCAGTTTAGATCTCTTTACGCAGTATTTT. Protein sequence: CASSLDLFTQYF.

V is TRBV12-3 or TRBV12-4 and J is TRBJ1-1, with D possibly being TRBD1 (5 bases). Trimming shortened V by 3 bases and J by 4 bases, and 9 bases separated the two germline ends. CDR3 length: 13 amino acids. CDR3 residues: CASSFAGPTEAFF. The CDR3, as DNA: TGTGCCAGCAGTTTTGCGGGGCCCACTGAAGCTTTCTTT.

The rearrangement joins TRBV9 to TRBJ2-2, with 7 bases lining up with TRBD1. V was pared by 3 bases and J by 7 bases, with 6 bases of the junction left unmatched. Germline V lookup: CDR1 SGDLS, CDR2 YYNGEE. The CDR3 runs 14 residues. The CDR3 DNA reads TGTGCCAGCAGCGCCGGGACAGCGTACGGGGAGCTGTTTTTT. Protein sequence: CASSAGTAYGELFF.